These T cell receptor beta chains were read from a single sample in a study of CD8+ T cells in alopecia areata. The repertoire was sequenced with immunoSEQ multiplex PCR; TCRdb's copy has only in-frame clones and lacks some. The data show roughly 210,000 clones, roughly two fifths seen once. Sequencing was performed on CD4+ T cells sorted from blood, taken around week 36, from a patient treated with tofacitinib. Receptors were obtained from a human donor with alopecia areata. CDR3s include the opening cysteine and the closing phenylalanine or tryptophan. D genes are given only for firm matches. Clone size is given for some rows only: seen once, a few or many times, or a class if the clone is expanded.

J gene,D gene,V gene,clone size,CDR3 protein,CDR3 DNA
TRBJ2-5,NA,TRBV5-1,NA,CASSPTEETQYF,TGCGCCAGCAGCCCCACGGAAGAGACCCAGTACTTC
TRBJ2-5,NA,TRBV7-6,NA,CASSARRGETQYF,TGTGCCAGCAGCGCTCGGCGGGGAGAGACCCAGTACTTC
TRBJ2-1,TRBD2,TRBV5-6,NA,CASSFWSSGIRNEQFF,TGTGCCAGCAGCTTTTGGTCTAGCGGGATTCGGAATGAGCAGTTCTTC
TRBJ2-5,TRBD2,TRBV2,NA,CASRREREGSETQYF,TGTGCCAGCAGAAGAGAGCGGGAGGGAAGTGAGACCCAGTACTTC
TRBJ2-7,TRBD1,TRBV15,NA,CATSRGVDRVMEQYF,TGTGCCACCAGCAGGGGAGTGGACAGGGTCATGGAGCAGTACTTC
TRBJ1-2,TRBD1,TRBV7-9,few,CASSSNPDRAGYTF,TGTGCCAGCAGCTCGAACCCGGACAGGGCTGGCTACACCTTC
TRBJ1-5,NA,TRBV2,NA,CASAPDSNQPQHF,TGTGCCAGCGCCCCCGATAGCAATCAGCCCCAGCATTTT
TRBJ2-2,NA,TRBV2,NA,CASSPGHFTGELFF,TGTGCCAGCAGCCCGGGACACTTCACCGGGGAGCTGTTTTTT
TRBJ2-7,NA,TRBV6-5,many,CASTARYEQYF,TGTGCCAGCACCGCCCGATACGAGCAGTACTTC
TRBJ2-1,TRBD2,TRBV7-2,few,CASSTLSGRLGEQFF,TGTGCCAGCAGCACCCTTAGCGGGAGGTTGGGTGAGCAGTTCTTC
TRBJ1-2,TRBD1,TRBV5-5,NA,CASSPQGSNYGYTF,TGTGCCAGCAGCCCACAGGGGTCTAACTATGGCTACACCTTC
TRBJ1-3,NA,TRBV13,NA,CASSLGVIDTIYF,TGTGCCAGCAGCCTAGGGGTTATTGACACCATATATTTT
TRBJ2-5,TRBD1,TRBV29-1,once,CSVGPGGGETQYF,TGCAGCGTTGGGCCAGGGGGCGGCGAGACCCAGTACTTC
TRBJ1-1,NA,TRBV7-2,NA,CASSPDWLNTEAFF,TGTGCCAGCAGCCCCGATTGGTTGAACACTGAAGCTTTCTTT
TRBJ1-5,NA,TRBV19,NA,CASSATGTNQPQHF,TGTGCCAGTAGTGCTACAGGGACAAATCAGCCCCAGCATTTT
TRBJ1-2,NA,TRBV6-5,few,CASSLTGGGYTF,TGTGCCAGCAGTTTGACAGGTGGAGGCTACACCTTC
TRBJ2-7,TRBD2,TRBV4-2,NA,CASSQTSSGRGYEQYF,TGTGCCAGCAGCCAAACTTCTAGCGGGAGAGGCTACGAGCAGTACTTC
TRBJ2-1,NA,TRBV7-9,NA,CASSRSGHDNEQFF,TGTGCCAGCAGCCGAAGCGGGCATGACAATGAGCAGTTCTTC
TRBJ2-7,NA,TRBV5-1,NA,CASSLGGHYEQYF,TGCGCCAGCAGCTTAGGGGGGCACTACGAGCAGTACTTC
TRBJ2-3,NA,TRBV7-2,NA,CASSLPSQRTQYF,TGTGCCAGCAGCTTGCCAAGTCAACGTACGCAGTATTTT
TRBJ2-7,TRBD2,TRBV28,NA,CASKPAGEGYEQYF,TGTGCCAGCAAGCCAGCGGGAGAGGGGTACGAGCAGTACTTC
TRBJ2-3,NA,TRBV4-2,NA,CASSQESTDTQYF,TGTGCCAGCAGCCAAGAATCCACAGATACGCAGTATTTT
TRBJ1-5,NA,TRBV6-5,NA,CASSYDGNQPQHF,TGTGCCAGCAGTTACGATGGAAATCAGCCCCAGCATTTT
TRBJ1-1,NA,TRBV30,NA,CAWSVRMAAEAFF,TGTGCCTGGAGTGTAAGAATGGCGGCTGAAGCTTTCTTT
TRBJ2-7,NA,TRBV5-1,few,CASSTDSNPYEQYF,TGCGCCAGCAGTACGGACAGTAACCCCTACGAGCAGTACTTC
TRBJ1-2,TRBD1,TRBV9,few,CASSVAQGAVPNYGYTF,TGTGCCAGCAGCGTAGCTCAGGGGGCTGTTCCTAACTATGGCTACACCTTC
TRBJ2-5,TRBD2,TRBV10-3,NA,CAISVTSPGLAGADETQYF,TGTGCCATCAGTGTTACGTCTCCGGGACTAGCGGGAGCGGATGAGACCCAGTACTTC
TRBJ2-7,TRBD2,TRBV4-1,NA,CASSQVPSGSHSGEQYF,TGCGCCAGCAGCCAAGTACCTAGCGGGAGTCATTCTGGCGAGCAGTACTTC